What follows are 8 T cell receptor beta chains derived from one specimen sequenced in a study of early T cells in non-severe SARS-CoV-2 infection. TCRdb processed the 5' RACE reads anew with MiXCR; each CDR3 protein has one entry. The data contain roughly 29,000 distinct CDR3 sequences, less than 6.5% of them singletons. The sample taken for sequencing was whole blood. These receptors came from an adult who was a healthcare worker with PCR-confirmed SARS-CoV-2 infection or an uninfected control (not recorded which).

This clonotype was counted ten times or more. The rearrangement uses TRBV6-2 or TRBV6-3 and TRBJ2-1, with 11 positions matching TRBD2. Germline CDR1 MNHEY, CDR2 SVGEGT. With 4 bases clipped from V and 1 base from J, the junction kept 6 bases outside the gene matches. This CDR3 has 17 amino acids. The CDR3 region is CASSSGLAALSYNEQFF. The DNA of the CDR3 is TGTGCCAGCAGTTCGGGACTAGCGGCCCTTTCCTACAATGAGCAGTTCTTC.

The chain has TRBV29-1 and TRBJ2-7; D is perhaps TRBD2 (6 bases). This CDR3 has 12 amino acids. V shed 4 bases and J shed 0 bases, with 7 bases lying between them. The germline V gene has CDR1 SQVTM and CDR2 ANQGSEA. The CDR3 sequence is CSVVRDSYEQYF. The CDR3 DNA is TGCAGCGTTGTGCGGGACTCCTACGAGCAGTACTTC.

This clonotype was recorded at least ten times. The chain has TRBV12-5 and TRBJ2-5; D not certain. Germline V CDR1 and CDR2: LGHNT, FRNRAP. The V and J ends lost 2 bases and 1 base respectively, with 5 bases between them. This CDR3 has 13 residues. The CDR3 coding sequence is TGTGCTAGTGGTTTGAACACCCAAGAGACCCAGTACTTC. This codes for CASGLNTQETQYF.

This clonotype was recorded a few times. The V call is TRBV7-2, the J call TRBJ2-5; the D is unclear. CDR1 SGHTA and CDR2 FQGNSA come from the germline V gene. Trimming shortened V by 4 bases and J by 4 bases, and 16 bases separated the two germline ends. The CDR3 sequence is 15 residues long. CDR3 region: CASSSTSRGRETQYF. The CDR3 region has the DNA TGTGCCAGCAGCTCTACATCACGAGGACGAGAGACCCAGTACTTC.

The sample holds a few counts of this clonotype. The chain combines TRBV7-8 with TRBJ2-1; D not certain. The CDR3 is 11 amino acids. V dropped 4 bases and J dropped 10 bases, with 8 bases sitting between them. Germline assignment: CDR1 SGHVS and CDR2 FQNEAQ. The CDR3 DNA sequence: TGTGCCAGCAGCTCTGGACCCGAGCAGTTCTTC. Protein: CASSSGPEQFF.

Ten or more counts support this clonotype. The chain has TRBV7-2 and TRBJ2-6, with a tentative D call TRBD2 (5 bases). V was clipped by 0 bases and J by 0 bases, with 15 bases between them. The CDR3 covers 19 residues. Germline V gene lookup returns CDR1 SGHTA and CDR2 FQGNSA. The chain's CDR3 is CASSLARGPPLSGANVLTF. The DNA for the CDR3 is TGTGCCAGCAGCTTAGCGAGAGGGCCCCCTCTCTCTGGGGCCAACGTCCTGACTTTC.

The CDR3 DNA follows: TGTGCCAGCAGTGCTTCCAGGGGATTTGAGAACACTGAAGCTTTCTTT. It is translated as CASSASRGFENTEAFF. V and J are TRBV25-1 and TRBJ1-1, with a weak D call TRBD1 (6 bases). V shed 4 bases and J shed 1 base, with 16 bases lying between them. CDR1 and CDR2 from the germline V gene are MGHDK and SYGVNS. The CDR3 is 16 residues long.

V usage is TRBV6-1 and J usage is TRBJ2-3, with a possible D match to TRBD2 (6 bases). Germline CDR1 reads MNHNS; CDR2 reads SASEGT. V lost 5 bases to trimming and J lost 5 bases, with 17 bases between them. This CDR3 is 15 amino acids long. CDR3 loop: CASSPTPGVGDTQYF. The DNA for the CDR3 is TGTGCCAGCAGTCCAACCCCGGGAGTGGGAGATACGCAGTATTTT.